This TCR beta chain was identified in a study of shared clonotypes between healthy human individuals. This table comes from immunoSEQ multiplex PCR, and its TCRdb copy is limited to in-frame clones, with some not included. In the table there are over 2,000,000 clones, around 93% of which are singletons. Only CD45RO-negative cells positively selected for CCR7 counted as naive CD8 cells, so terminally differentiated effector memory CD45RA+ cells were excluded. Trimming took 3 bases from V and 2 from J; bases not matched to a gene: 7. CDR1 is MDHEN, CDR2 SYDVKM, per germline. The CDR3 contains 16 residues. General study results and limits: The small donor group covered limited genetic and exposure diversity.

Points on this clone: Its cognate antigen is unknown.

Sequencing was carried out using naive CD8+ T cells from PBMCs. The chain combines TRBV28 with TRBJ2-7; 10 nucleotides agree with TRBD1. The TCR sequence derives from a man aged 18 to 29 in good health. Some clones in this sample may be carry-over from other donors' samples. The CDR3 bases are TGTGCCAGCAGTTTGCTTGGGACAGGGGTAACCTACGAGCAGTACTTC. Translation gives CASSLLGTGVTYEQYF. Variable domain in full (rest from reference TRBV28 and TRBJ2-7): DVKVTQSSRYLVKRTGEKVFLECVQDMDHENMFWYRQDPGLGLRLIYFSYDVKMKEKGDIPEGYSVSREKKERFSLILESASTNQTSMYLCASSLLGTGVTYEQYFGPGTRLTVT.